Each of the 11 T cell receptor beta chains below was sequenced from the same sample in a study of T cells expressing NK-cell markers. TCRdb reprocessed the 5' RACE reads and stores each CDR3 protein as one record, lacking DNA. The sample data list 350,000 to 500,000 distinct CDR3 sequences. Sequenced input: blood T cells: a sorted CD56 or NKG2C T cell subset, CD4+ or CD8+ T cells, or bulk PBMC T cells (not recorded which). The receptors were sampled from a woman between 18 and 75 years old in good health.

This CDR3 is CSVIRTNTEAFF. This chain connects TRBV29-1 to TRBJ1-1. Germline-derived CDR1 and CDR2 are SQVTM and ANQGSEA. The CDR3 is made up of 12 amino acids.

This chain connects TRBV6-5 to TRBJ2-1. The CDR3 is made up of 12 amino acids. Germline V gene sequence: CDR1 MNHEY, CDR2 SVGAGI. CDR3 protein: CASSYTVNEQFF.

The chain carries TRBV6-5 and TRBJ1-2; the D gene TCRdb calls, TRBD1, cannot be checked with no DNA. The CDR3 has 14 residues. Germline CDR1 reads MNHEY; CDR2 reads SVGAGI. This CDR3 is CASSSSGTGSGYTF.

The rearrangement uses TRBV20-1 and TRBJ2-1; the TCRdb call, TRBD2, lacks DNA for checking. The CDR3 sequence is 16 residues long. Germline V gene lookup returns CDR1 DFQATT and CDR2 SNEGSKA (reference sequence). This CDR3 reads CSARVPGTSIPNEQFF.

The chain is built from TRBV5-1 and TRBJ2-5; TCRdb picks TRBD1, but there is no DNA to check that call. The CDR3 spans 13 residues. Looked up from germline, CDR1 is SGHRS and CDR2 is YFSETQ. The chain's CDR3 is CASSPGPQETQYF.

The gene calls are TRBV7-9 and TRBJ1-5. In germline, CDR1 is SEHNR, CDR2 FQNEAQ (reference sequence). This CDR3 contains 16 residues. The CDR3 here is CASTRAGSLRDEPQHF.

The V call is TRBV20-1, the J call TRBJ2-6; TCRdb selects TRBD1, and the lack of DNA leaves this call unchecked. CDR1 is DFQATT, CDR2 SNEGSKA, per germline (reference sequence). The CDR3 loop spans 19 amino acids. CDR3 sequence reads: CSARSLGQGFPPGANVLTF.

The chain carries TRBV6-1 and TRBJ2-7; the TCRdb D gene call, TRBD2, has no DNA to confirm it. The CDR3 covers 15 residues. The germline gives CDR1 MNHNS, CDR2 SASEGT. This chain's CDR3 is CASREREDSSYEQYF.

The chain joins TRBV15 to TRBJ2-1; the TCRdb call, TRBD1, lacks DNA for checking. The germline gives CDR1 LNHNV, CDR2 YYDKDF (reference sequence). The CDR3 runs to 15 residues. CDR3 sequence reads: CATSRVGTGGHEQFF.

The V gene is TRBV6-5, the J gene TRBJ2-7. There are 14 residues in the CDR3. Germline CDR1 MNHEY, CDR2 SVGAGI. The CDR3 sequence is CASSLYSNDYEQYF.

This CDR3 reads CATTPGNTGELFF. The genes are TRBV7-8 and TRBJ2-2; TCRdb proposes TRBD1, but this gene call is untestable without DNA. Germline lookup yields CDR1 SGHVS and CDR2 FQNEAQ. The CDR3 loop spans 13 amino acids.